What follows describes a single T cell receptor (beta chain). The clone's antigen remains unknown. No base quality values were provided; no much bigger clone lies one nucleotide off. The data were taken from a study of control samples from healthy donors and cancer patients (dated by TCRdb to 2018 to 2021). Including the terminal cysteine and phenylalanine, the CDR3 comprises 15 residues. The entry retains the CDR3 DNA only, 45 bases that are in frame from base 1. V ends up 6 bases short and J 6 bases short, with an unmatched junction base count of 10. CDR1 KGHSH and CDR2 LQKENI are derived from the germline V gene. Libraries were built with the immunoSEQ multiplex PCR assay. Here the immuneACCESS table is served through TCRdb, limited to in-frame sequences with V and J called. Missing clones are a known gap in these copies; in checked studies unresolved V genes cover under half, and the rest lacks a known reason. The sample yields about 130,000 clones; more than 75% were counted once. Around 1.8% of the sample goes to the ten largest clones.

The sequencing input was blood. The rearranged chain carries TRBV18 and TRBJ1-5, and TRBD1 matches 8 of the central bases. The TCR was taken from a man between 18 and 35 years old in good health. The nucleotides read TGTGCCAGCTCTAAGGACAGGGAAAGATCTCAGCCCCAGCATTTT. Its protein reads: CASSKDRERSQPQHF.